This TCR beta chain was identified in a study of T-cell memory formation after mild COVID-19. This clonotype was detected a few times. Each CDR3 protein is one row after TCRdb ran MiXCR on the 5' RACE reads. The table lists about 250,000 distinct CDR3 sequences, about a sixth of them singletons. This sequence was found in a man aged 18 to 29 who had mild COVID-19 (a few samples of this study predate the infection). Cell type and time point are not known. The sample consisted of PBMCs or a T cell subset sorted from them (not recorded which).

CDR3 residues: CASSLVRGLTGELFF. For the CDR3, the DNA is TGTGCCAGCAGTTTGGTCAGGGGGCTCACCGGGGAGCTGTTTTTT. This chain joins TRBV12-3 or TRBV12-4 and TRBJ2-2; 8 bases are shared with TRBD1. The CDR3 extends over 15 amino acids. J lost 4 bases, V lost 3 bases, and 4 bases had no gene match.